What follows is one T cell receptor beta chain and its context. Its antigen remains unidentified. These data belong to a study of post-analysis software for immune sequencing data. Study overall: Multiple sclerosis in the patients followed relapsing-remitting, secondary progressive and progressive-relapsing courses.

Included in the TCR beta cDNA libraries were unique molecular identifiers. TCRdb recomputed calls from the PCR reads with MiXCR, one row per CDR3 protein. This sample has hundreds of thousands of distinct CDR3 sequences, with 25% to 30% found just once. Study-wide points: Several TRBV segments, TRBV5-6, TRBV5-1 and TRBV20-1 among them, were found more frequent in patients than controls. The study found significantly lower normalized Chao1 diversity in multiple sclerosis patients than in controls. Strong co-clustering by F measure was seen for same-batch samples.

The CDR3 is made up of 16 amino acids. Germline CDR1 is LNHNV and CDR2 is YYDKDF (reference sequence). The V and J ends lost 3 bases and 1 base respectively, with 13 bases between them. The receptor was derived from a girl under 18 with multiple sclerosis. Sequenced material: blood. The chain combines TRBV15 with TRBJ2-1, with a possible D match to TRBD2 (6 bases). CDR3 loop: CATSRRSLASYNEQFF. The CDR3 DNA reads TGTGCCACCAGCAGGAGATCACTAGCTTCCTACAATGAGCAGTTCTTC.